A selection of T cell receptor beta chains follows, all from one sample in a study of neurological immune-mediated disorders. TCRdb re-called the 5' RACE reads with MiXCR, one entry per CDR3 protein. The profile shows more than 13,000 distinct CDR3 sequences, more than 9% of them singletons. Material for sequencing was PBMCs. The receptors were sampled from a woman in her thirties or forties in good health. Both conserved end residues are part of each CDR3. A D gene is named only where the DNA matches it firmly. Clone size is given as how often the clone was seen (once, few, many) or a class if it is expanded.

TRBV5-1,TRBJ1-5,NA,many,CASKEGTNSNQPQHF,TGCGCCAGCAAGGAGGGAACGAATAGCAATCAGCCCCAGCATTTT
TRBV20-1,TRBJ1-1,NA,many,CSARDLQGNTEAFF,TGCAGTGCTAGAGATCTTCAGGGGAACACTGAAGCTTTCTTT
TRBV7-8,TRBJ2-1,NA,medium-sized,CASSLAGSYNEQFF,TGTGCCAGCAGCTTAGCAGGTTCCTACAATGAGCAGTTCTTC
TRBV11-2,TRBJ2-7,NA,medium-sized,CASSLGQTYEQYF,TGTGCCAGCAGCTTAGGACAGACCTACGAGCAGTACTTC
TRBV9,TRBJ2-1,NA,many,CASSVAGGNEQFF,TGTGCCAGCAGCGTAGCTGGGGGCAATGAGCAGTTCTTC
TRBV7-2,TRBJ1-4,NA,few,CASLEANEKLFF,TGTGCCAGCTTAGAGGCTAATGAAAAACTGTTTTTT
TRBV28,TRBJ2-7,TRBD1,few,CASSYGTGGHSEQYF,TGTGCCAGCAGTTATGGGACAGGGGGGCATAGCGAGCAGTACTTC
TRBV10-3,TRBJ1-2,TRBD1,many,CAISPGQGRYGYTF,TGTGCCATCAGTCCGGGACAGGGGAGGTATGGCTACACCTTC
TRBV7-8,TRBJ2-1,NA,many,CASSLKLGGEGTEQFF,TGTGCCAGCAGCTTAAAGCTTGGGGGTGAGGGGACTGAGCAGTTCTTC
TRBV20-1,TRBJ2-5,NA,many,CSASLRTVRQETQYF,TGCAGTGCTAGCCTTAGGACTGTACGCCAAGAGACCCAGTACTTC